The 5 T cell receptor beta chains below were found in one sample sequenced in a study of blood T cells in healthy people across ages. A sample-barcoded 5' primer and a J-beta primer mix were used in a second PCR of roughly 7 to 11 cycles. One entry per CDR3 protein, called by TCRdb with MiXCR from the 5' RACE reads. Here the sample spans some 760,000 distinct CDR3 sequences, roughly 25% being singletons. Separately, the same data were catalogued under a study of T cells of mothers and their children.

Material for sequencing was blood. The receptors originated from a boy aged 10-17 years in good health.

The genes are TRBV29-1 and TRBJ2-7; no reliable D call. The end of the DNA is better explained by TRBJ2-1, so the J call may be wrong. Per germline, CDR1 SQVTM and CDR2 ANQGSEA. This CDR3 has 12 amino acids. The chain's CDR3 is CSGLGRFGEQFF. The CDR3, as DNA: TGCAGCGGGCTCGGACGCTTCGGTGAGCAGTTCTTC.

J is TRBJ2-5 and V is TRBV11-2, with 7 bases lining up with TRBD1. Per the germline V gene, CDR1 is SGHAT and CDR2 is FQNNGV. V lost 5 bases to trimming and J lost 2 bases; unmatched junction nucleotides: 8. The CDR3 covers 15 residues. For the CDR3, the DNA is TGTGCCAGCAGCCGACAGGGCTCCGTACAAGAGACCCAGTACTTC. The encoded protein is CASSRQGSVQETQYF.

Only a few counts were recorded for this clonotype. The gene calls are TRBV7-2 and TRBJ1-1; D is uncertain. V was shortened by 8 bases and J by 7 bases, with 14 bases between the two germline ends. The CDR3 runs to 12 residues. Germline CDR1 and CDR2: SGHTA and FQGNSA. This CDR3 reads CASDRPMGEAFF. CDR3 sequence (DNA): TGTGCCAGCGACCGCCCTATGGGTGAAGCTTTCTTT.

The J gene is TRBJ2-5, the V gene TRBV5-1; 10 bases match TRBD1. The J call may be faulty, since TRBJ2-7 better matches the DNA end. Germline V gene sequence: CDR1 SGHRS, CDR2 YFSETQ. CDR3 length: 16 residues. The CDR3 DNA follows: TGCGCCAGCAGCTTGGGATGGGACAGGGGCTCCTACGAGCAGTACTTC. Its translation is CASSLGWDRGSYEQYF.

The chain has TRBV6-6 and TRBJ1-2, with TRBD1 matching over 7 bases. Germline CDR1 is MNHNY and CDR2 is SVGAGI (reference sequence). CDR3 size: 15 residues. V dropped 9 bases and J dropped 3; count of bases not matched to a gene: 13. CDR3 in DNA: TGTGCCAGTATCGATTATTCCGGGACAGACTATGGCTACACCTTC. Translating it yields CASIDYSGTDYGYTF.